The rows below give T cell receptor beta chains drawn from one sample of a study of blood T cell repertoires in COVID-19. Generated by immunoSEQ multiplex PCR, the TCRdb table keeps only in-frame clones and is missing some. The profile shows approximately 200,000 clones, about 81% of them singletons. Sample: peripheral blood. The receptors derive from a woman aged 80 or older with COVID-19, enrolled during active disease. Each CDR3 is given with its conserved first and last residue. Each record gives: D gene, J gene, clone size, V gene, CDR3 length, CDR3 DNA, CDR3 protein. D genes are given only for firm matches. Size is stated for part of the rows, as once, few or many counts, or as a class when the clone is expanded.

d_gene: -; j_gene: TRBJ2-7; abundance: many; v_gene: TRBV12-3/TRBV12-4; len: 11; CDR3nt: TGTGCCAGCAGTCTAACCTACGAGCAGTACTTC; CDR3aa: CASSLTYEQYF
d_gene: TRBD1; j_gene: TRBJ2-7; abundance: -; v_gene: TRBV5-6; len: 14; CDR3nt: TGTGCCAGCAGCCCGGGACAGGGGCTCTACGAGCAGTACTTC; CDR3aa: CASSPGQGLYEQYF
d_gene: -; j_gene: TRBJ1-1; abundance: -; v_gene: TRBV2; len: 11; CDR3nt: TGTGCCAGCAGCCAAAGGACAGAAGCTTTCTTT; CDR3aa: CASSQRTEAFF
d_gene: TRBD1; j_gene: TRBJ1-2; abundance: few; v_gene: TRBV19; len: 14; CDR3nt: TGTGCCAGTAGTATAGCCCCTACAGGGGGCGGCTACACCTTC; CDR3aa: CASSIAPTGGGYTF
d_gene: TRBD1; j_gene: TRBJ1-1; abundance: -; v_gene: TRBV6-4; len: 14; CDR3nt: TGTGCCAGCAGAGCGGGACAGGCCAACACTGAAGCTTTCTTT; CDR3aa: CASRAGQANTEAFF
d_gene: -; j_gene: TRBJ1-6; abundance: once; v_gene: TRBV4-3; len: 14; CDR3nt: TGCGCCAGCAGCCAACATAGGGGGAATTCACCCCTCCACTTT; CDR3aa: CASSQHRGNSPLHF
d_gene: -; j_gene: TRBJ2-3; abundance: -; v_gene: TRBV19; len: 19; CDR3nt: TGTGCCAGTAGTGGGCAAGAGCGACTAGGCAAAAATAGCTCAGATACGCAGTATTTT; CDR3aa: CASSGQERLGKNSSDTQYF
d_gene: TRBD1; j_gene: TRBJ2-7; abundance: once; v_gene: TRBV3-1/TRBV3-2; len: 14; CDR3nt: TGTGCCAGCAGCCACGACAGGGACTCCTACGAGCAGTACTTC; CDR3aa: CASSHDRDSYEQYF
d_gene: TRBD1; j_gene: TRBJ1-1; abundance: -; v_gene: TRBV7-8; len: 14; CDR3nt: TGTGCCAGCAGCCCCGGGACAGGCCACACTGAAGCTTTCTTT; CDR3aa: CASSPGTGHTEAFF
d_gene: -; j_gene: TRBJ2-5; abundance: -; v_gene: TRBV5-1; len: 12; CDR3nt: TGCGCCAGCAGCTTCGGTCAAGAGACCCAGTACTTC; CDR3aa: CASSFGQETQYF
d_gene: -; j_gene: TRBJ1-1; abundance: once; v_gene: TRBV5-4; len: 13; CDR3nt: TGTGCCAGCAGCTTGGGGAGGAACACTGAAGCTTTCTTT; CDR3aa: CASSLGRNTEAFF
d_gene: -; j_gene: TRBJ1-2; abundance: few; v_gene: TRBV6-6; len: 15; CDR3nt: TGTGCCAGCAGTTACTCGATGGGGCAGAACTATGGCTACACCTTC; CDR3aa: CASSYSMGQNYGYTF
d_gene: -; j_gene: TRBJ1-5; abundance: -; v_gene: TRBV7-9; len: 16; CDR3nt: TGTGCCAGCAGCTTAGGGCAGGGAGGGCGCAATCAGCCCCAGCATTTT; CDR3aa: CASSLGQGGRNQPQHF
d_gene: -; j_gene: TRBJ2-7; abundance: -; v_gene: TRBV15; len: 14; CDR3nt: TGTGCCACCAGCACTGGAGGGAGCCTCTACGAGCAGTACTTC; CDR3aa: CATSTGGSLYEQYF
d_gene: -; j_gene: TRBJ2-7; abundance: -; v_gene: TRBV6-5; len: 15; CDR3nt: TGTGCCAGCAGTTACGGGCAGGGAATCCCCTACGAGCAGTACTTC; CDR3aa: CASSYGQGIPYEQYF
d_gene: -; j_gene: TRBJ2-3; abundance: -; v_gene: TRBV11-2; len: 16; CDR3nt: TGTGCCAGCAGCTTATTATGGCGGGGTTACACAGATACGCAGTATTTT; CDR3aa: CASSLLWRGYTDTQYF
d_gene: -; j_gene: TRBJ1-1; abundance: -; v_gene: TRBV19; len: 18; CDR3nt: TGTGCCAGTAGTACCTCTCCCGGCCTCACAGGGAGGAACACTGAAGCTTTCTTT; CDR3aa: CASSTSPGLTGRNTEAFF
d_gene: -; j_gene: TRBJ1-5; abundance: -; v_gene: TRBV4-3; len: 16; CDR3nt: TGCGCCAGCAGCCAAGAGGCGGACAGTCCCTATCAGCCCCAGCATTTT; CDR3aa: CASSQEADSPYQPQHF
d_gene: -; j_gene: TRBJ2-2; abundance: -; v_gene: TRBV29-1; len: 14; CDR3nt: TGCAGCGTCGCCGATGGGCCTTGGACCGGGGAGCTGTTTTTT; CDR3aa: CSVADGPWTGELFF
d_gene: TRBD2; j_gene: TRBJ2-5; abundance: few; v_gene: TRBV9; len: 16; CDR3nt: TGTGCCAGCAGCGTACTCGGGCCGGGGGGCCAAGAGACCCAGTACTTC; CDR3aa: CASSVLGPGGQETQYF